The clone carrying this TCR beta chain was found a few times. The antigen is undetermined. The record originates from a study of post-analysis software for immune sequencing data. This CDR3 contains 18 residues. The V and J ends lost 3 bases and 0 bases, in that order; junction bases with no gene match: 12. The germline gives CDR1 SNHLY, CDR2 FYNNEI. Unique-molecular-identifier-tagged TCR beta cDNA libraries were used. Each batch of roughly 0.9 to 10 million T cells produced approximately 470,000 cDNA molecules. Using its own MiXCR run on the PCR reads, TCRdb lists one record per CDR3 protein. In the table there are 450,000 to 700,000 distinct CDR3 sequences, roughly 45% of which are singletons. The study, taken as a whole, reports: Samples from one preparation batch, clustered by F measure, grouped strongly together. Five TRBV segments, including TRBV5-6, TRBV5-1 and TRBV20-1, were more frequent in patients than controls.

This TCR was recovered from a girl under 18 with multiple sclerosis. This chain joins TRBV2 and TRBJ2-3; 7 nucleotides match TRBD2. Source material: blood. The DNA of the CDR3 is TGTGCCAGCAGTGACAGGCCTAGCGGTACCAGAAGCACAGATACGCAGTATTTT. Translated, it gives CASSDRPSGTRSTDTQYF.